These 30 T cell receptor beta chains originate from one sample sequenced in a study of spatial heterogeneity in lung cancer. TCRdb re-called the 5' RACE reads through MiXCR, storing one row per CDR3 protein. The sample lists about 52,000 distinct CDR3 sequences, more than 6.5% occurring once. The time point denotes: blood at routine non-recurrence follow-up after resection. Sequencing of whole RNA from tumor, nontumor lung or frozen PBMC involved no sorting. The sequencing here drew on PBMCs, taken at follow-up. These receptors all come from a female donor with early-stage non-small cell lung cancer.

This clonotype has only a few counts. Here the CDR3 reads CASSLGLGQGGTEAFF. Here the CDR3 DNA reads TGCGCCAGCAGCTTGGGATTAGGACAGGGGGGCACTGAAGCTTTCTTT. The rearrangement uses TRBV5-1 and TRBJ1-1; TRBD1 matches at 10 bases. The CDR3 extends over 16 amino acids. Trimming at V came to 0 bases and at J to 4 bases, leaving 6 bases not matched to a gene. Germline CDR1 SGHRS, CDR2 YFSETQ.

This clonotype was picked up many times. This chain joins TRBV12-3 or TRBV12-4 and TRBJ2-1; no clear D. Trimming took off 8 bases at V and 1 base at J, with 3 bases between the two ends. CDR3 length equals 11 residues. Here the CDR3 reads CASRSYNEQFF. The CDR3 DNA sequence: TGTGCCAGCCGGTCCTACAATGAGCAGTTCTTC.

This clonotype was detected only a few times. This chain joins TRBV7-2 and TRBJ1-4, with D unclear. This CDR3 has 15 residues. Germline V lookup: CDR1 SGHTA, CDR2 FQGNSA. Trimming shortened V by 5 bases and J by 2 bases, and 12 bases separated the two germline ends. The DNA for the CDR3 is TGTGCCAGCAGCCCTCAAGTAGGGACTAATGAAAAACTGTTTTTT. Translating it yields CASSPQVGTNEKLFF.

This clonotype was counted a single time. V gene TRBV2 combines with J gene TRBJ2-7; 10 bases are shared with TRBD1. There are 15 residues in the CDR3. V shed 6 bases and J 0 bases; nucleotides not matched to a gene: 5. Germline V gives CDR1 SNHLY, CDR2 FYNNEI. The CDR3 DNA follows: TGTGCCAGCAGGGACAGGGGGGGAGCCTCCTACGAGCAGTACTTC. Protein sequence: CASRDRGGASYEQYF.

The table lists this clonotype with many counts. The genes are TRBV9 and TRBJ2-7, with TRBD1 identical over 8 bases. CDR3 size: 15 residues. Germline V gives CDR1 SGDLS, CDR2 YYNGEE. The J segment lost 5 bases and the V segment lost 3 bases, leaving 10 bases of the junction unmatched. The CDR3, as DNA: TGTGCCAGCAGCGGGACCGGGACAGGACGCGACGAGCAGTACTTC. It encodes CASSGTGTGRDEQYF.

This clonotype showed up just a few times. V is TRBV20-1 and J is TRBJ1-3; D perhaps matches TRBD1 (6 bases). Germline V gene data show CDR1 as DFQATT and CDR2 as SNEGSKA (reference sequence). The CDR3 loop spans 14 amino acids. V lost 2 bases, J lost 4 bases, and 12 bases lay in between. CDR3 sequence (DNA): TGCAGTGCTAGAAGAGGGACATCCGGAAACACCATATATTTT. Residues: CSARRGTSGNTIYF.

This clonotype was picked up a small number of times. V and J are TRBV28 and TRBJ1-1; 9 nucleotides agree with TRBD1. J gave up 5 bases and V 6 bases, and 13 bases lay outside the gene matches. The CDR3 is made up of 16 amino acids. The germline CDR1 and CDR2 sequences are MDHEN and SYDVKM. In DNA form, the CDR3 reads TGTGCCAGCAGCCGGGGGACAGGGACAATAGGTACTGAAGCTTTCTTT. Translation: CASSRGTGTIGTEAFF.

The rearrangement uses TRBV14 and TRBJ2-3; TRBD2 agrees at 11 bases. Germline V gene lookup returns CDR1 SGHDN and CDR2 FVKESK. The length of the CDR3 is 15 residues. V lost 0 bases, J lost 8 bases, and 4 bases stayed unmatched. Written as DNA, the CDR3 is TGTGCCAGCAGCCAAGAGACTAGCGGGGTTGTTACGCAGTATTTT. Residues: CASSQETSGVVTQYF.

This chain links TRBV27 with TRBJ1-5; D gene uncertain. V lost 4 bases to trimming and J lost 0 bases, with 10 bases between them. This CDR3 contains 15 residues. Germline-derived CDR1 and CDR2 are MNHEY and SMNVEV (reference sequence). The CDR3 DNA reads TGTGCCAGCAGTTCCCAAATCCATAGCAATCAGCCCCAGCATTTT. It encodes CASSSQIHSNQPQHF.

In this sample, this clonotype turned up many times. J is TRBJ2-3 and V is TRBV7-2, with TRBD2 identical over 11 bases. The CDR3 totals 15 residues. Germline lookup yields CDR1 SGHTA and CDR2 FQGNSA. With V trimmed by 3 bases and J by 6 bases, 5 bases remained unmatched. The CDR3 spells CASSLSGLAADTQYF. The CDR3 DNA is TGTGCCAGCAGCTTGTCGGGACTAGCGGCGGATACGCAGTATTTT.

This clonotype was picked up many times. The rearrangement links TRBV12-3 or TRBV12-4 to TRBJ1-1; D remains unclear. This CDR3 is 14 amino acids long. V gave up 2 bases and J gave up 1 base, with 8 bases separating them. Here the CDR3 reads CASSLQHQNTEAFF. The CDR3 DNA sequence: TGTGCCAGCAGTTTACAACACCAGAACACTGAAGCTTTCTTT.

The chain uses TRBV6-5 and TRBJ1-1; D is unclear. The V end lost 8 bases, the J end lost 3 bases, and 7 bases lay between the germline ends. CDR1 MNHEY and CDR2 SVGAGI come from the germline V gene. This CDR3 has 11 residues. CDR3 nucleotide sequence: TGTGCCAGCCGAGGGTACACTGAAGCTTTCTTT. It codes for CASRGYTEAFF.

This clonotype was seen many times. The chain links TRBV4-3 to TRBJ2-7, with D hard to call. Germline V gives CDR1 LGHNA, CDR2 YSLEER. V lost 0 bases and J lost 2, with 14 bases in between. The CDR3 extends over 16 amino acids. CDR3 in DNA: TGCGCCAGCAGCCAAGATCACGACCTTACGGCCTACGAGCAGTACTTC. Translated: CASSQDHDLTAYEQYF.

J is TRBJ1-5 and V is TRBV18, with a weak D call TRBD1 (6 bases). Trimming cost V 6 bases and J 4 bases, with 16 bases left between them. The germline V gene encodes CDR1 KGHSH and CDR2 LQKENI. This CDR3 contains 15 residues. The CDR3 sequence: CASSPGSGANQPQHF. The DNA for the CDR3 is TGTGCCAGCTCGCCAGGCTCAGGGGCAAATCAGCCCCAGCATTTT.

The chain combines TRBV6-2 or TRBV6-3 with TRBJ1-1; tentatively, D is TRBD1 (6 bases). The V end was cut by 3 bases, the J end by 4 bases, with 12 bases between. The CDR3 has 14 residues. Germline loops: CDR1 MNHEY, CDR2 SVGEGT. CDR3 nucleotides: TGTGCCAGCAGTTATTGGAAGGGGGGCACTGAAGCTTTCTTT. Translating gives CASSYWKGGTEAFF.

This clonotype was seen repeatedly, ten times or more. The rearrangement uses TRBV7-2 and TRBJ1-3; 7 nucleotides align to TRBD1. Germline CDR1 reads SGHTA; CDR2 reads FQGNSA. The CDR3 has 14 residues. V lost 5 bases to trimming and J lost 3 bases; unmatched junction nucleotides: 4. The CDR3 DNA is TGTGCCAGCAGCGGAAGGGGGCTTGGAAACACCATATATTTT. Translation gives CASSGRGLGNTIYF.

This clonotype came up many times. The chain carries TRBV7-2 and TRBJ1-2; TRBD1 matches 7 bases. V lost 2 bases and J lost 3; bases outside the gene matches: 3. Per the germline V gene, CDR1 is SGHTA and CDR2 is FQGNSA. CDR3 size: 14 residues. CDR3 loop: CASSLRQGDYGYTF. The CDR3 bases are TGTGCCAGCAGCTTAAGGCAGGGGGACTATGGCTACACCTTC. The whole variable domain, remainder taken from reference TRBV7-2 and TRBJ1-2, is GAGVSQSPSNKVTEKGKDVELRCDPISGHTALYWYRQSLGQGLEFLIYFQGNSAPDKSGLPSDRFSAERTGGSVSTLTIQRTQQEDSAVYLCASSLRQGDYGYTFGSGTRLTVV.

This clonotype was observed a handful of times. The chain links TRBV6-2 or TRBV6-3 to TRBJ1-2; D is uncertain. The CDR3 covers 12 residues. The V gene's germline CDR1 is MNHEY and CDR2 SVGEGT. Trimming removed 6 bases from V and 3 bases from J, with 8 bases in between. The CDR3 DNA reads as TGTGCCAGCAGCTGGAGCGACTATGGCTACACCTTC. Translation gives CASSWSDYGYTF.

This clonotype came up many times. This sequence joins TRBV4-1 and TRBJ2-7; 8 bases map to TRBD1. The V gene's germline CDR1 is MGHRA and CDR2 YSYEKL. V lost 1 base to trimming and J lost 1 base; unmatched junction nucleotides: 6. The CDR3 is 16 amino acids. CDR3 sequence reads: CASSQALTGVSYEQYF. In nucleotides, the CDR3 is TGCGCCAGCAGCCAAGCCCTGACAGGGGTATCCTACGAGCAGTACTTC.

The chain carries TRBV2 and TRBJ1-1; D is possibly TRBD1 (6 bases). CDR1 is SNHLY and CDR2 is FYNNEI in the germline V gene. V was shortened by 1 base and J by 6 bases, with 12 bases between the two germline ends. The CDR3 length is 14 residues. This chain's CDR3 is CASSEGGRGPEAFF. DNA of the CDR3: TGTGCCAGCAGTGAAGGGGGCAGGGGCCCTGAAGCTTTCTTT.

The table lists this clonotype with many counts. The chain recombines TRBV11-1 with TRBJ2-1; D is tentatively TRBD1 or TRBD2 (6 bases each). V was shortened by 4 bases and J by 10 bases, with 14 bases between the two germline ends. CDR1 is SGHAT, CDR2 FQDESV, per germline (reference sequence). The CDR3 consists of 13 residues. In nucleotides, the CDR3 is TGTGCCAGCAGCTATACGGGGGCGGGGGAGCAGTTCTTC. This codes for CASSYTGAGEQFF.

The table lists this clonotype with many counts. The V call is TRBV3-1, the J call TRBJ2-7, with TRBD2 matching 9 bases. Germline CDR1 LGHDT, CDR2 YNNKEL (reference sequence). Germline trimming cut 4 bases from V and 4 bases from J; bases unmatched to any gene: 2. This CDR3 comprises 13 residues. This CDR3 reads CASSPLAGYEQYF. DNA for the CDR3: TGTGCCAGCAGCCCTCTAGCGGGGTACGAGCAGTACTTC.

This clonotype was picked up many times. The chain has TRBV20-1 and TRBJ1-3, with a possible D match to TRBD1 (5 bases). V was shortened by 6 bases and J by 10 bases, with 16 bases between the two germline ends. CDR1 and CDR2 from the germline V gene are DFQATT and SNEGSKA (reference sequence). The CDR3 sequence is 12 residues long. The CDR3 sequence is CSAGRDPRTIYF. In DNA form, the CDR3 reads TGCAGTGCCGGCCGGGACCCCCGAACCATATATTTT.

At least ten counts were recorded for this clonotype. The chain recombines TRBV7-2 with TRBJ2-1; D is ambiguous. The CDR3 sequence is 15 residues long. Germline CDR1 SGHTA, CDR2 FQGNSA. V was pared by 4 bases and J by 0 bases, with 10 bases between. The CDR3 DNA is TGTGCCAGCAGCTCCGCAGCGAGCTCCTACAATGAGCAGTTCTTC. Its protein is CASSSAASSYNEQFF.

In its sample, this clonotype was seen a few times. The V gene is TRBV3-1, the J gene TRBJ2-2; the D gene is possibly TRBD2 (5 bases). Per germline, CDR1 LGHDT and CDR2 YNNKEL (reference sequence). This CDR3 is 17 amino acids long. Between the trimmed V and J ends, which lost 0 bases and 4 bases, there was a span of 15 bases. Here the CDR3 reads CASSQEMRARVTGELFF. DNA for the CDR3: TGTGCCAGCAGCCAAGAAATGAGGGCCCGGGTCACCGGGGAGCTGTTTTTT.

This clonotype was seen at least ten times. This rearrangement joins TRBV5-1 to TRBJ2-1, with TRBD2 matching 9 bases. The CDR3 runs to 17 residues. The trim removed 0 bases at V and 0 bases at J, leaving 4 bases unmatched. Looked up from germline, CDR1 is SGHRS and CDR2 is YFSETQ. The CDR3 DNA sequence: TGCGCCAGCAGCTTGGTAGGACTAGCGAGCTCCTACAATGAGCAGTTCTTC. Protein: CASSLVGLASSYNEQFF. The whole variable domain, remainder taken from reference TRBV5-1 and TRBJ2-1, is KAGVTQTPRYLIKTRGQQVTLSCSPISGHRSVSWYQQTPGQGLQFLFEYFSETQRNKGNFPGRFSGRQFSNSRSEMNVSTLELGDSALYLCASSLVGLASSYNEQFFGPGTRLTVL.

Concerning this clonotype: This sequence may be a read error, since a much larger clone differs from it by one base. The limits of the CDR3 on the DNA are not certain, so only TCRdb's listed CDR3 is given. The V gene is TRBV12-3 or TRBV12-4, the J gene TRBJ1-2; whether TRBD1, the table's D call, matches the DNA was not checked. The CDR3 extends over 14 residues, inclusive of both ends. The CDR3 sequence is CASTWGQGNYGYSF.

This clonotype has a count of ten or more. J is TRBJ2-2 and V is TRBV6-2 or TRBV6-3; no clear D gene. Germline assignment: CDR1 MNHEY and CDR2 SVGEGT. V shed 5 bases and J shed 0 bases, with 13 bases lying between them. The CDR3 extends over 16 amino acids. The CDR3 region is CASSMTWPSNTGELFF. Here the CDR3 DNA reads TGTGCCAGCAGTATGACCTGGCCTTCGAACACCGGGGAGCTGTTTTTT.

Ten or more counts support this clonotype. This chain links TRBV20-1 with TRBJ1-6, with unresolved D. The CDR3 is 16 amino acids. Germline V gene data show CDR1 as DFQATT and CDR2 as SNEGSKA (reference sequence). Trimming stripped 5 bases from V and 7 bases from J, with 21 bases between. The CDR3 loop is CSAYGRGNPPNSPLHF. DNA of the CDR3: TGCAGTGCTTACGGTAGAGGGAACCCCCCGAATTCACCCCTCCACTTT.

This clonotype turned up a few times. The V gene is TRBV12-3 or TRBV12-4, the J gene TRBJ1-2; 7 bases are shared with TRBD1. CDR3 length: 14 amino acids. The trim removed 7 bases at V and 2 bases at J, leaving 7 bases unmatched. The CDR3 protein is CASNFGTANYGYTF. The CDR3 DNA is TGTGCCAGCAATTTCGGGACAGCGAACTATGGCTACACCTTC.